This T cell receptor beta chain appears in the sequencing data of a study of blood T cells in healthy people across ages. Study-wide results and caveats: Versus aged donors, long-lived donors had higher diversity and more naive CD4+ cells. Total diversity from one million sequenced T cells was likely underestimated.

The table lists this clonotype with a count of one. The antigen is unknown. There are 13 residues in the CDR3. Per the germline V gene, CDR1 is SGHAT and CDR2 is FQNNGV. V dropped 8 bases and J dropped 6 bases, with 17 bases sitting between them. Next came a second PCR, run for about 7 to 12 cycles, which used a sample-barcoded 5' primer along with a J-beta primer mix. From the 5' RACE reads, TCRdb called clonotypes with MiXCR, one entry per CDR3 protein. This table has 1.4 million to 1.5 million distinct CDR3 sequences, about 43% appearing once. This clonotype was obtained from a woman aged 18-30 years in good health. The chain employs TRBV11-2 and TRBJ2-7; perhaps D is TRBD1 or TRBD2 (7 bases each). Material for sequencing was blood. The DNA for the CDR3 is TGTGCCAGCGGGGAGGGCAGGGGGAGCGAGCAGTACTTC. Translating it yields CASGEGRGSEQYF.